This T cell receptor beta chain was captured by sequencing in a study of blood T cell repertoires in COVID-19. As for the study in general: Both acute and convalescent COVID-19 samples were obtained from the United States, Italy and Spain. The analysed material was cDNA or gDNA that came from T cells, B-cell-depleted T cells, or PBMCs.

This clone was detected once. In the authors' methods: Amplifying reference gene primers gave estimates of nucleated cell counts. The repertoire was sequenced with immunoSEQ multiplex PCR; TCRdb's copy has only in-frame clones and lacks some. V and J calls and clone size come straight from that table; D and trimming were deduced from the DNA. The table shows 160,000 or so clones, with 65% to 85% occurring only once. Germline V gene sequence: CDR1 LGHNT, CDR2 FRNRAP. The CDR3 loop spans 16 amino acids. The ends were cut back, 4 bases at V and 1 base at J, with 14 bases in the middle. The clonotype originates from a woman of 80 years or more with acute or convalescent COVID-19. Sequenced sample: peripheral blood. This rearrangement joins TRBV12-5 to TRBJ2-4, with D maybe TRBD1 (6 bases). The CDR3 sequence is CASGSPNRDAKNIQYF. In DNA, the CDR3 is TGTGCTAGTGGTTCCCCAAACAGGGATGCCAAAAACATTCAGTACTTC.